These T cell receptor beta chains were read from a single sample in a study of T cell responses to AZD1222 COVID-19 vaccine. Method: immunoSEQ multiplex PCR; TCRdb's copy keeps in-frame clones and lacks some. The table lists tens of thousands of clones, approximately 90% of them singletons, with 19% in the top ten. This material consisted of peripheral blood, taken on day 0 of AZD1222 vaccination. The origin of the receptors is an adult in good health. Both conserved end residues are part of each CDR3. A D gene is named only where the DNA matches it firmly. Clone size appears in some rows only: once, few, many, or a class for an expanded clone.

>TRBV14|-|-|TRBJ2-7
CASSQVGGAEQYF
TGTGCCAGCAGCCAAGTTGGGGGGGCCGAGCAGTACTTC
>TRBV19|-|-|TRBJ2-7
CASTPGTSSYEQYF
TGTGCCAGTACCCCCGGGACAAGCTCCTACGAGCAGTACTTC
>TRBV14|TRBD1|-|TRBJ2-5
CASSQFGQAARETQYF
TGTGCCAGCAGCCAATTTGGACAGGCCGCAAGGGAGACCCAGTACTTC
>TRBV6-1|-|-|TRBJ2-3
CASSDIGGGTDTQYF
TGTGCCAGCAGTGACATAGGGGGTGGAACAGATACGCAGTATTTT
>TRBV5-1|-|-|TRBJ2-1
CASSLERARNEQFF
TGCGCCAGCAGCTTGGAGAGGGCCCGCAATGAGCAGTTCTTC
>TRBV21-1|-|few|TRBJ2-2
CASSKAERRDYTGELFF
TGTGCCAGCAGCAAAGCCGAACGCCGGGACTACACCGGGGAGCTGTTTTTT
>TRBV7-2|TRBD1|-|TRBJ1-4
CASSLVAGGGEKLFF
TGTGCCAGCAGCTTAGTGGCAGGGGGCGGTGAAAAACTGTTTTTT
>TRBV19|-|-|TRBJ1-5
CASSIVYSNQPQHF
TGTGCCAGTAGTATAGTTTATAGCAATCAGCCCCAGCATTTT
>TRBV7-2|-|-|TRBJ1-2
CASSLEGNYGYTF
TGTGCCAGCAGCTTAGAGGGCAACTATGGCTACACCTTC
>TRBV6-5|TRBD1|few|TRBJ1-2
CASSSYRGGYGYTF
TGTGCCAGCAGTTCATACAGGGGAGGGTATGGCTACACCTTC
>TRBV12-1|-|-|TRBJ1-5
CASSFGENQPQHF
TGTGCCAGCAGCTTTGGAGAGAATCAGCCCCAGCATTTT
>TRBV28|-|-|TRBJ2-7
CASSLYGLLSYEQYF
TGTGCCAGCAGTTTATACGGACTTCTCTCCTACGAGCAGTACTTC
>TRBV27|TRBD2|-|TRBJ2-7
CASSLRGLAGSSYEQYF
TGTGCCAGCAGTTTAAGGGGACTAGCGGGGTCTTCCTACGAGCAGTACTTC
>TRBV7-8|-|-|TRBJ2-7
CASSLGQATYEQYF
TGTGCCAGCAGCTTAGGTCAGGCCACCTACGAGCAGTACTTC
>TRBV4-3|TRBD1|-|TRBJ1-5
CASSQDGTGSNQPQHF
TGCGCCAGCAGCCAAGACGGGACAGGGAGCAATCAGCCCCAGCATTTT
>TRBV18|-|-|TRBJ1-5
CASSPPAVLNQPQHF
TGTGCCAGCTCACCACCTGCGGTTCTCAATCAGCCCCAGCATTTT
>TRBV7-9|TRBD1|once|TRBJ2-7
CASSQTGEKSTEEQYF
TGTGCCAGCAGCCAGACAGGGGAAAAGTCGACTGAAGAGCAGTACTTC
>TRBV3-1/TRBV3-2|-|-|TRBJ1-6
CASSLEGSPLHF
TGTGCCAGCAGCCTCGAGGGGTCACCCCTCCACTTT
>TRBV5-5|TRBD2|-|TRBJ2-1
CASSLAGGAPSEQFF
TGTGCCAGCAGCTTGGCCGGGGGGGCCCCTTCGGAGCAGTTCTTC
>TRBV28|TRBD1|-|TRBJ2-2
CASRSLTGGAGTGELFF
TGTGCCAGCAGGTCCCTGACAGGGGGTGCGGGCACCGGGGAGCTGTTTTTT
>TRBV12-3/TRBV12-4|-|-|TRBJ2-1
CASSSRNEQFF
TGTGCCAGCAGTTCGCGGAATGAGCAGTTCTTC
>TRBV19|TRBD1|few|TRBJ2-7
CASSRSAGGEQYF
TGTGCCAGTAGCCGATCTGCAGGGGGCGAGCAGTACTTC
>TRBV28|TRBD1|-|TRBJ1-5
CASSSGGSNQPQHF
TGTGCCAGCAGTTCAGGGGGGAGCAATCAGCCCCAGCATTTT
>TRBV18|-|-|TRBJ1-1
CASSPNPSTGRLTEAFF
TGTGCCAGCTCACCGAATCCCTCCACGGGGCGTTTGACTGAAGCTTTCTTT
>TRBV2|TRBD2|-|TRBJ2-7
CASTLAVGNPSYEQYF
TGTGCCAGCACCCTAGCGGTGGGCAACCCATCCTACGAGCAGTACTTC
>TRBV12-3/TRBV12-4|-|-|TRBJ2-1
CASSLMRGNEQFF
TGTGCCAGCAGTTTAATGAGGGGGAATGAGCAGTTCTTC
>TRBV27|-|-|TRBJ1-5
CASSPRTASNQPQHF
TGTGCCAGCAGTCCCCGGACCGCGAGTAATCAGCCCCAGCATTTT
>TRBV28|-|-|TRBJ1-1
CASSLAGARTEAFF
TGTGCCAGCAGTTTGGCGGGGGCCCGGACTGAAGCTTTCTTT
>TRBV4-3|TRBD2|once|TRBJ2-1
CASSQAPSGGSYNEQFF
TGCGCCAGCAGCCAGGCGCCTTCGGGGGGCTCCTACAATGAGCAGTTCTTC
>TRBV5-4|-|-|TRBJ2-2
CASSSQRVGRTGELFF
TGTGCCAGCAGTTCGCAGCGGGTGGGACGGACCGGGGAGCTGTTTTTT
>TRBV5-1|-|-|TRBJ1-6
CASSPGGGDSPLHF
TGCGCCAGCAGCCCGGGAGGGGGGGATTCACCCCTCCACTTT
>TRBV5-4|-|medium-sized|TRBJ1-6
CASSQNRALGSPLHF
TGTGCCAGCAGCCAAAACAGGGCCCTTGGTTCACCCCTCCACTTT
>TRBV4-1|-|once|TRBJ1-1
CASSQAQGYVSTEAFF
TGCGCCAGCAGCCAGGCACAGGGATACGTGAGCACTGAAGCTTTCTTT
>TRBV28|-|-|TRBJ2-5
CASSLGGVTETQYF
TGTGCCAGCAGTCTTGGGGGCGTAACAGAGACCCAGTACTTC
>TRBV9|-|-|TRBJ2-3
CASSITDTQYF
TGTGCCAGCAGCATCACAGATACGCAGTATTTT
>TRBV9|TRBD1|-|TRBJ2-2
CASSPGQGGTGELFF
TGTGCCAGCAGCCCTGGACAGGGTGGCACCGGGGAGCTGTTTTTT
>TRBV10-3|-|-|TRBJ2-7
CAIARTDSYEQYF
TGTGCCATCGCCCGGACGGACTCCTACGAGCAGTACTTC
>TRBV5-1|TRBD2|once|TRBJ2-3
CASSLAPAGATDTQYF
TGCGCCAGCAGCTTGGCCCCAGCGGGAGCCACAGATACGCAGTATTTT
>TRBV5-1|TRBD2|-|TRBJ2-1
CASSTPGLAEQEQFF
TGCGCCAGCAGCACTCCTGGACTAGCGGAGCAGGAGCAGTTCTTC
>TRBV27|TRBD1|-|TRBJ1-2
CASSLSWGQTYGYTF
TGTGCCAGCAGTTTATCGTGGGGACAGACCTATGGCTACACCTTC
>TRBV11-2|-|-|TRBJ2-6
CASSLGIDSPPSGANVLTF
TGTGCCAGCAGCTTAGGAATCGACAGCCCTCCCTCTGGGGCCAACGTCCTGACTTTC
>TRBV18|TRBD1|-|TRBJ1-2
CASSPRQGVYYGYTF
TGTGCCAGCTCACCTCGCCAGGGGGTTTATTATGGCTACACCTTC
>TRBV28|-|-|TRBJ1-5
CASSIIRDVKQPQHF
TGTGCCAGCAGTATTATAAGGGACGTTAAACAGCCCCAGCATTTT
>TRBV6-2/TRBV6-3|-|-|TRBJ1-5
CASSYSRGVSNQPQHF
TGTGCCAGCAGTTACTCGCGGGGGGTAAGCAATCAGCCCCAGCATTTT
>TRBV7-3|-|-|TRBJ2-7
CASSLPPFPEQYF
TGTGCCAGCAGCTTACCCCCGTTTCCCGAGCAGTACTTC
>TRBV18|TRBD1|once|TRBJ1-1
CASSVTGGTEAFF
TGTGCCAGCTCTGTGACAGGGGGAACTGAAGCTTTCTTT
>TRBV5-5|-|-|TRBJ1-1
CASSPASRGAATEAFF
TGTGCCAGCAGCCCGGCATCGAGGGGGGCGGCCACTGAAGCTTTCTTT
>TRBV28|-|few|TRBJ1-2
CASSFSGGGVGYTF
TGTGCCAGCAGTTTTTCCGGGGGGGGAGTTGGCTACACCTTC
>TRBV5-4|-|-|TRBJ1-6
CASSQNNSPLHF
TGTGCCAGCAGCCAAAATAATTCACCCCTCCACTTT
>TRBV19|TRBD2|-|TRBJ2-1
CASSIDGGRARSYNEQFF
TGTGCCAGTAGTATAGATGGTGGGAGGGCCAGGTCCTACAATGAGCAGTTCTTC
>TRBV4-2|TRBD2|-|TRBJ2-1
CASNPTSGRRNEQFF
TGTGCCAGCAACCCTACTAGCGGGAGGAGGAATGAGCAGTTCTTC
>TRBV5-1|-|-|TRBJ1-3
CASSFGRPGNTIYF
TGCGCCAGCAGCTTTGGGAGACCAGGAAACACCATATATTTT
>TRBV5-1|-|-|TRBJ1-5
CASSLGDGQPQHF
TGCGCCAGCAGCTTGGGGGATGGGCAGCCCCAGCATTTT
>TRBV30|TRBD1|-|TRBJ2-7
CAWSGRTGVAYEQYF
TGTGCCTGGAGTGGGAGGACAGGGGTGGCCTACGAGCAGTACTTC
>TRBV7-2|-|-|TRBJ2-3
CASSSLPGGGLTDTQYF
TGTGCCAGCAGCTCCCTGCCGGGCGGGGGCCTCACAGATACGCAGTATTTT
>TRBV23-1|-|-|TRBJ2-7
CASSQWGDGDKGTMPDF
TGCGCCAGCAGTCAATGGGGTGATGGGGACAAGGGGACCATGCCCGACTTC
>TRBV6-6|TRBD1|-|TRBJ1-4
CASSPGTGGEKLFF
TGTGCCAGCAGTCCCGGGACAGGGGGGGAAAAACTGTTTTTT
>TRBV24-1|-|once|TRBJ1-2
CATSDPGQNYGYTF
TGTGCCACCAGTGACCCCGGACAGAACTATGGCTACACCTTC
>TRBV24-1|-|once|TRBJ2-2
CATGPTEVNTGELFF
TGTGCCACCGGACCCACGGAGGTTAACACCGGGGAGCTGTTTTTT